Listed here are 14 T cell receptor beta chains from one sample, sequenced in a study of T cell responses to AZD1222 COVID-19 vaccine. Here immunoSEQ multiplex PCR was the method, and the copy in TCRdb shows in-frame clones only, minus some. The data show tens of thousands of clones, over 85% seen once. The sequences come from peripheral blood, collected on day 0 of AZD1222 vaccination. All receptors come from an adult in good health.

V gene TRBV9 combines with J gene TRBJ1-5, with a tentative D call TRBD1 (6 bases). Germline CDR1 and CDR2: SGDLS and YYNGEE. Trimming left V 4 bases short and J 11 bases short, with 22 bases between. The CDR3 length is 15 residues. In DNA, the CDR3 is TGTGCCAGCAGCCCCGGACAGACCCCAATCCAAGCCCAGCATTTT. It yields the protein CASSPGQTPIQAQHF.

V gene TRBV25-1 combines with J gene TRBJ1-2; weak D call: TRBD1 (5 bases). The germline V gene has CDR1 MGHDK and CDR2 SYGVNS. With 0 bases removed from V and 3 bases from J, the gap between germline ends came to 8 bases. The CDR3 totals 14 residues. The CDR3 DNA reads TGTGCCAGCAGTGAATACGGGGGGGACTATGGCTACACCTTC. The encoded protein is CASSEYGGDYGYTF.

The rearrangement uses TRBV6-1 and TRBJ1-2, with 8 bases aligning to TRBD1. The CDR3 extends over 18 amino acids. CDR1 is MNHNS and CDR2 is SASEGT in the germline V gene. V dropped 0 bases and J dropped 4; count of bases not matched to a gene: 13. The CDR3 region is CASSEAPRRQGNLYGYTF. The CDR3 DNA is TGTGCCAGCAGTGAAGCCCCAAGGAGACAGGGGAATCTCTATGGCTACACCTTC.

This CDR3 reads CASSIGQGGDYGYTF. The CDR3 nucleotides are TGTGCCAGTAGTATAGGGCAGGGAGGGGACTATGGCTACACCTTC. The chain couples TRBV19 to TRBJ1-2; TRBD1 is a possible D gene (5 bases). CDR3 size: 15 residues. From germline, CDR1 is LNHDA and CDR2 SQIVND (reference sequence). With 1 base removed from V and 3 bases from J, the gap between germline ends came to 12 bases.

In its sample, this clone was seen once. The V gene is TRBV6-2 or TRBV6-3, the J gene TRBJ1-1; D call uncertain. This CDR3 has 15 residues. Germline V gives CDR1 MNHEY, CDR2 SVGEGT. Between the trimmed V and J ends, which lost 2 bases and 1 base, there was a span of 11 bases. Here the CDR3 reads CASSYPRAPNTEAFF. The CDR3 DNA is TGTGCCAGCAGTTACCCCCGGGCCCCGAACACTGAAGCTTTCTTT.

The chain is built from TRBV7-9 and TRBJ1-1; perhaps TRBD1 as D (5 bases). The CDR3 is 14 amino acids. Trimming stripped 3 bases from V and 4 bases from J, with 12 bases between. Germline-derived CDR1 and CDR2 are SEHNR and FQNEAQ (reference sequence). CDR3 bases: TGTGCCAGCAGCTTGGATCAGGGATCCACTGAAGCTTTCTTT. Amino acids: CASSLDQGSTEAFF.

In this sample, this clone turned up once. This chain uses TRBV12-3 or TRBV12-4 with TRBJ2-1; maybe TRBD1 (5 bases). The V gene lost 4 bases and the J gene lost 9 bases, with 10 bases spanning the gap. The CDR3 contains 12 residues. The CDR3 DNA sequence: TGTGCCAGCAGTTCCGGACAAAGTGAGCAGTTCTTC. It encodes CASSSGQSEQFF.

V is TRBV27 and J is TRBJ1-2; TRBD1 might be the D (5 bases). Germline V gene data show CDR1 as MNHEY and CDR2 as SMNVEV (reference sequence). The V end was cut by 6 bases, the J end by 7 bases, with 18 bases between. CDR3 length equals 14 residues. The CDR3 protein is CASSPSQGGGGYTF. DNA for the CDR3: TGTGCCAGCAGCCCGTCCCAGGGTGGGGGTGGCTACACCTTC.

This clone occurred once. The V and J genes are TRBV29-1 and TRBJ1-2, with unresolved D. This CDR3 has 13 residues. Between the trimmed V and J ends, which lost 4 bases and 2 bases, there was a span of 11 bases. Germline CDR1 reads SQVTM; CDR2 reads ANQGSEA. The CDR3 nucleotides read TGCAGCGTTGCGTTAGGGCAGAACTATGGCTACACCTTC. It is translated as CSVALGQNYGYTF.

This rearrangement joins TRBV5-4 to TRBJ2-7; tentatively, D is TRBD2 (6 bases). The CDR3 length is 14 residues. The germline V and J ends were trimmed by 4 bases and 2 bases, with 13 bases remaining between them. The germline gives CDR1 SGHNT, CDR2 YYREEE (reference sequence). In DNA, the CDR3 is TGTGCCAGCAGCCAGGGACTGGGTACCTACGAGCAGTACTTC. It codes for CASSQGLGTYEQYF.

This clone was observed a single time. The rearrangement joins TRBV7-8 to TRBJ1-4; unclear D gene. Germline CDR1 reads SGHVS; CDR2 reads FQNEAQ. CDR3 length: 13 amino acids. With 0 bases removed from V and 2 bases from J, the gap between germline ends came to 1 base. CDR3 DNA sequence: TGTGCCAGCAGCTTAGCTACTAATGAAAAACTGTTTTTT. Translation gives CASSLATNEKLFF.

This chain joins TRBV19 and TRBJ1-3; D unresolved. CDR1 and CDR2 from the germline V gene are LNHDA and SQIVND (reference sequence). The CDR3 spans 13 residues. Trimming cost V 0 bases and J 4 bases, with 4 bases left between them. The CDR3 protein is CASSIDRGNTIYF. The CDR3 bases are TGTGCCAGTAGTATAGATCGGGGAAACACCATATATTTT.

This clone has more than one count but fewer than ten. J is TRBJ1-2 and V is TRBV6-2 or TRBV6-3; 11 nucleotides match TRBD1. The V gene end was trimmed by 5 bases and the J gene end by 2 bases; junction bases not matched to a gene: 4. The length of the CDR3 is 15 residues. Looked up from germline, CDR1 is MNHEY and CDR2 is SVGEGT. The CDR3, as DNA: TGTGCCAGCAGTCGGGGGACAGGGGGAAACTATGGCTACACCTTC. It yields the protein CASSRGTGGNYGYTF.

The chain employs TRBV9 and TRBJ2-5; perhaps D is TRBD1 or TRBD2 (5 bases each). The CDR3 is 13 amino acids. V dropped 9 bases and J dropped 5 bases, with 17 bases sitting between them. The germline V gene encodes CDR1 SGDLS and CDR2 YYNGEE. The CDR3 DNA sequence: TGTGCCACCCCCGGGGCCGAATTGGAGACCCAGTACTTC. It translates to CATPGAELETQYF.